The sequence of this TCR beta chain was determined in a study of blood T cells in healthy people across ages. Study observations and caveats: Long-lived and aged donors differed, with more naive CD4+ cells and higher diversity in the long-lived.

Each donor had around 10 milliliters of peripheral blood drawn. It was with a sample-barcoded 5' primer and a J-beta primer mix that a second PCR of roughly 7 to 12 cycles was run. Each cDNA molecule carried a tag from a template-switch adaptor that contained 12 random nucleotides. MiXCR, run by TCRdb on the 5' RACE reads, gives a single entry per CDR3 protein. Among around 1.7 million distinct CDR3 sequences listed, about 30% were seen once. The table lists this clonotype with many counts. Its cognate antigen is unknown. The source of this sequence is a woman aged 30 to 39 in good health. Sequenced input: blood.

The CDR3 nucleotides read TGTGCCTCAACTAGCGGGGGCGACTCCTACGAGCAGTACTTC. Its translation: CASTSGGDSYEQYF. The chain couples TRBV19 to TRBJ2-7, with 11 bases aligning to TRBD2. There are 14 residues in the CDR3. V lost 11 bases, J lost 0 bases, and 6 bases stayed unmatched. Germline CDR1 reads LNHDA; CDR2 reads SQIVND (reference sequence).